This T cell receptor beta chain was sequenced during a study of identical twins. The V segment lost 0 bases and the J segment 0 bases; nucleotides outside the gene matches: 8. CDR3 length: 18 residues. The germline V gene encodes CDR1 LGHNA and CDR2 YNFKEQ. Study observations and caveats: Out-of-frame alpha sequences shared between twins exhibited an excess of low generation probability. Within cord blood, abundant beta clonotypes carried fewer insertions, but memory repertoires showed no such trend. The study reached conclusions through statistical analysis that was cross-sectional, not following the same donors.

A universal primer binding site was introduced by template switching. The final cDNA contained unique molecular identifiers. One entry per CDR3 protein, called by TCRdb with MiXCR from the 5' RACE reads. The sample shows around 1.7 million distinct CDR3 sequences, about 30% of them seen only once. Note on this clonotype: Antigen: not known.

The chain joins TRBV4-2 to TRBJ1-5; 7 bases fit TRBD1. The receptor was isolated from a newborn girl in good health. The specimen sequenced was cord blood. CDR3 in amino acids: CASSQDPGTAGSNQPQHF. The CDR3 coding sequence is TGTGCCAGCAGCCAAGACCCCGGGACAGCTGGTAGCAATCAGCCCCAGCATTTT.